This T cell receptor (beta chain) was sequenced during a study of beta chain features in type 1 diabetes. This CDR3 has 11 residues. Germline values: CDR1 SQVTM, CDR2 ANQGSEA. Only a few counts were recorded for this clone. Its antigen is not identified. CD45RO/CCR7/CD25/CD127/CD95/CD27 staining was used to isolate CD4+ naive, central memory, regulatory and stem cell-like memory cells by sorting. Study-wide findings and caveats: Across all four CD4+ subsets, people with type 1 diabetes showed modestly shorter TCRB CDR3s.

Expressed TCRB transcripts were sequenced because the entire RNA isolate underwent reverse transcription. The study sequenced naive, central memory and regulatory T cell samples to an average of approximately 3.5 million reads. TCRdb's copy holds only in-frame clones and misses some; the assay was immunoSEQ multiplex PCR. Seen here are roughly 51,000 clones, around 56% observed once, and the top ten hold around 2.5%. Material for sequencing was Tregs from blood. The chain uses TRBV29-1 and TRBJ1-1, with D unclear. This TCR was sampled from a woman in her thirties or forties with type 1 diabetes. The CDR3 DNA reads as TGCGGCGCAGAGGTAGGTGGTGGGGCTTTCTTT. It yields the protein CGAEVGGGAFF.